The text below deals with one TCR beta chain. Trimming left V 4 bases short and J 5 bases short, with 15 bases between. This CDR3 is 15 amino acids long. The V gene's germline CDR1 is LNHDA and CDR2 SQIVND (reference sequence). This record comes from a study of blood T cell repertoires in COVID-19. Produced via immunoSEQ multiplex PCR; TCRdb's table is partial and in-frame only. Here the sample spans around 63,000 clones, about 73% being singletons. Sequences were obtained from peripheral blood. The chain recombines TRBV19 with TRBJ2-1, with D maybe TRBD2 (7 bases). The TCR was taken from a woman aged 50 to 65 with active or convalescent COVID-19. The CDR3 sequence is CASSTKRGGDNEQFF. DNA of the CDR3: TGTGCCAGTAGTACAAAAAGAGGGGGGGACAATGAGCAGTTCTTC. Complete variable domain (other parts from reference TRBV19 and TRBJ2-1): DGGITQSPKYLFRKEGQNVTLSCEQNLNHDAMYWYRQDPGQGLRLIYYSQIVNDFQKGDIAEGYSVSREKKESFPLTVTSAQKNPTAFYLCASSTKRGGDNEQFFGPGTRLTVL.